Given below is one T cell receptor beta chain in context. The target antigen is unknown. This sample stems from a study of T cells after yellow fever vaccination. UMIs were added to TCR cDNA along with a universal primer site when it was made by 5'RACE template switching. Each CDR3 protein is one row after TCRdb ran MiXCR on the 5' RACE reads. Of 620,000 or so distinct CDR3 sequences in the sample, 9% to 15% were seen once. Study observations and caveats: Peaking faster, on day 5 versus 15, the secondary response was nonetheless weaker.

The CDR3 covers 14 residues. The V and J ends lost 1 base and 1 base respectively, with 8 bases between them. Germline CDR1 and CDR2: SGHKS and YYEKEE (reference sequence). Sample: PBMCs, taken on the day of the yellow fever booster vaccination. This sequence joins TRBV5-5 and TRBJ1-1; D is uncertain. This sequence was found in a man aged 25 to 40 who received the YFV17D yellow fever vaccine. The CDR3 DNA sequence: TGTGCCAGCAGCTTGACTGCGAGGAACACTGAAGCTTTCTTT. Amino acid sequence: CASSLTARNTEAFF.